These 10 T cell receptor beta chains originate from one sample sequenced in a study of T cell responses to AZD1222 COVID-19 vaccine. Method: immunoSEQ multiplex PCR; TCRdb's copy keeps in-frame clones and lacks some. The table records about 150,000 clones, about 89% of them present only once. The material sequenced was peripheral blood, taken 28 days after the second AZD1222 dose. The receptors come from an adult who received the AZD1222 COVID-19 vaccine.

The chain joins TRBV7-9 to TRBJ1-1; D possibly corresponds to TRBD1 (6 bases). The CDR3 sequence is 13 residues long. CDR1 and CDR2 from the germline V gene are SEHNR and FQNEAQ (reference sequence). The ends were cut back, 1 base at V and 10 bases at J, with 13 bases in the middle. The CDR3 is CASSLGEGGPAFF. CDR3 DNA sequence: TGTGCCAGCAGCTTAGGCGAAGGGGGGCCAGCTTTCTTT.

The count of this clone is one. The V call is TRBV28, the J call TRBJ2-2; tentatively, D is TRBD1 (6 bases). V dropped 8 bases and J dropped 5 bases, with 15 bases sitting between them. There are 14 residues in the CDR3. CDR1 and CDR2 from the germline V gene are MDHEN and SYDVKM. As DNA, the CDR3 is TGTGCCAGCCTCACAGGGAGTGCAACCGGGGAGCTGTTTTTT. Protein sequence: CASLTGSATGELFF. Combining the CDR3 with reference TRBV28 and TRBJ2-2 gives the whole variable domain DVKVTQSSRYLVKRTGEKVFLECVQDMDHENMFWYRQDPGLGLRLIYFSYDVKMKEKGDIPEGYSVSREKKERFSLILESASTNQTSMYLCASLTGSATGELFFGEGSRLTVL.

The genes are TRBV6-2 or TRBV6-3 and TRBJ2-7, with 7 bases matching TRBD2. V gave up 6 bases and J gave up 3 bases; unmatched junction bases: 5. The CDR3 spans 13 residues. Germline CDR1 reads MNHEY; CDR2 reads SVGEGT. The DNA for the CDR3 is TGTGCCAGCAGCCAAGGGGAGGGCTACGAGCAGTACTTC. Its protein product is CASSQGEGYEQYF.

The rearrangement joins TRBV6-5 to TRBJ2-1, with TRBD2 identical over 14 bases. Per the germline V gene, CDR1 is MNHEY and CDR2 is SVGAGI. J was trimmed by 8 bases and V by 7 bases; bases with no gene match: 4. This CDR3 has 14 residues. The CDR3 here is CASMGTSGSHEQFF. In DNA form, the CDR3 reads TGTGCCAGCATGGGGACTAGCGGGAGCCATGAGCAGTTCTTC.

This clone was seen a single time. The chain links TRBV10-3 to TRBJ2-7; no clear D. The CDR3 contains 12 residues. The V and J ends lost 2 bases and 2 bases respectively, with 4 bases between them. The germline V gene has CDR1 ENHRY and CDR2 SYGVKD. CDR3: CAISEVPYEQYF. The CDR3 bases are TGTGCCATCAGTGAGGTTCCCTACGAGCAGTACTTC.

The rearrangement joins TRBV19 to TRBJ1-5; 10 bases are shared with TRBD1. CDR1 and CDR2 from the germline V gene are LNHDA and SQIVND (reference sequence). This CDR3 is built from 16 residues. Trimming removed 10 bases from V and 1 base from J; junction bases left unmatched: 10. In DNA, the CDR3 is TGTGCCACTCAATGGACAGGGGGGACAAGCAATCAGCCCCAGCATTTT. Translated, it gives CATQWTGGTSNQPQHF.

The genes are TRBV7-2 and TRBJ2-1; a possible D gene is TRBD2 (5 bases). V was clipped by 2 bases and J by 4 bases, with 12 bases between them. CDR1 and CDR2 from the germline V gene are SGHTA and FQGNSA. This CDR3 contains 15 residues. The CDR3 DNA reads as TGTGCCAGCAGCTTACGGAGCGGCCTATACAATGAGCAGTTCTTC. Its protein is CASSLRSGLYNEQFF. Full variable domain (missing parts from reference TRBV7-2 and TRBJ2-1): GAGVSQSPSNKVTEKGKDVELRCDPISGHTALYWYRQSLGQGLEFLIYFQGNSAPDKSGLPSDRFSAERTGGSVSTLTIQRTQQEDSAVYLCASSLRSGLYNEQFFGPGTRLTVL.

V and J are TRBV30 and TRBJ2-5; 9 bases are a match to TRBD2. In germline, CDR1 is GTSNPN, CDR2 SVGIG (reference sequence). Unmatched junction bases numbered 2, after V lost 4 bases and J lost 5 bases. The CDR3 is 12 amino acids. The CDR3 nucleotides are TGTGCCTGGATGCGGGGGGGTGAGACCCAGTACTTC. Its protein is CAWMRGGETQYF.

V and J are TRBV29-1 and TRBJ1-4; the match to TRBD1 covers 7 bases. The V and J ends lost 5 bases and 0 bases, in that order; junction bases with no gene match: 21. There are 20 residues in the CDR3. Germline lookup yields CDR1 SQVTM and CDR2 ANQGSEA. CDR3 nucleotides: TGCAGCGTTTTCGTTGGGACAGAATGGAACCAATCACCAACTAATGAAAAACTGTTTTTT. Protein sequence: CSVFVGTEWNQSPTNEKLFF.

The chain uses TRBV6-2 or TRBV6-3 and TRBJ2-1; unclear D gene. Trimming removed 8 bases from V and 6 bases from J, with 11 bases in between. The germline CDR1 and CDR2 sequences are MNHEY and SVGEGT. CDR3 length: 12 amino acids. In DNA, the CDR3 is TGTGCCAGCCGTTCCGTTTCCAATGAGCAGTTCTTC. Encoded protein: CASRSVSNEQFF.